Included here is one T cell receptor beta chain sequence, with context. Its antigen is as yet unknown. The CDR3 totals 16 residues. V gave up 5 bases and J gave up 6 bases, with 19 bases separating them. Looked up from germline, CDR1 is LNHDA and CDR2 is SQIVND (reference sequence). This sample is drawn from a study of T cell repertoires in cytomegalovirus infection. Study information: An indication of both CMV infection and matching HLA type came from public TCR beta signatures.

TCRdb passed the reads through MiXCR, listing each CDR3 protein once. The data hold 830,000 or so distinct CDR3 sequences, with 30% to 35% observed a single time. Notes on the study in general: The ex vivo response was dominated by HLA-C-restricted CMV-specific TCR beta clonotypes. Based on cumulative public TCR beta family frequency, carriers of CMV plus the relevant HLA were identified.

Material: cultured CD8+ T cells from PBMCs, obtained from culture after CMV antigen stimulation. The V call is TRBV19, the J call TRBJ2-2; TRBD1 is a possible D gene (6 bases). The TCR sequence derives from a human donor in good health (CMV status not recorded). Some clones in this sample may be carry-over from other donors' samples. CDR3 loop: CASSAQGWRFAGELFF. The CDR3 coding sequence is TGTGCCAGTAGTGCACAGGGATGGAGGTTTGCCGGGGAGCTGTTTTTT.